Included here is one TCR beta chain sequence, with context. This sample is drawn from a study of blood T cell repertoires in COVID-19. Study summary: Sources were T cells, B-cell-depleted T cells, or PBMCs; the material itself was cDNA or gDNA.

V trimming: 3 bases; J trimming: 2 bases; junction bases outside the gene matches: 4. CDR1 and CDR2 (germline): SGHTS, YDEGEE. The CDR3 covers 15 residues. In the authors' workflow: The authors estimated nucleated cell counts from reference gene primer amplification. Sequencing used immunoSEQ multiplex PCR; TCRdb keeps in-frame clones, though not all of them. V, J and clone size were drawn from that table, and D and trimming were deduced from the DNA. The data show roughly 200,000 clones, with approximately 81% seen just once and roughly 7.9% held by the top ten. Source material: peripheral blood. The clonotype originates from a woman older than 75 with acute or convalescent COVID-19. The chain links TRBV5-8 to TRBJ2-7, with TRBD2 matching 11 bases. The DNA of the CDR3 is TGTGCCAGCAGCTCGGGGACTAGCGGTCCCTACGAGCAGTACTTC. Its translation: CASSSGTSGPYEQYF.